This T cell receptor beta chain was identified during a study of OX40 agonist ivuxolimab in advanced cancers. The overall study: The study reported partial responses in three patients: one hepatocellular carcinoma, two cutaneous melanoma.

Findings of the study overall: Expanded clones tended on average to be more numerous among CD8+ T cells than CD4+. Low normalized T-cell clonal expansion also characterized some of the nonresponders.

This clone was seen a single time. Antigen: not known. Generated by immunoSEQ multiplex PCR, the TCRdb table keeps only in-frame clones and is missing some. The sample shows more than 100,000 clones, about 93% of them seen only once. This CDR3 region has 13 residues. Germline values: CDR1 SEHNR, CDR2 FQNEAQ (reference sequence). V lost 4 bases, J lost 6 bases, and 13 bases lay in between. Source: CD4+ or CD8+ T cells sorted from blood, taken in a trial of the OX40 agonist ivuxolimab. This TCR derives from an adult with an advanced solid tumor such as melanoma, head and neck, liver or kidney cancer. The V and J genes are TRBV7-9 and TRBJ2-7, with D possibly matching TRBD1 (5 bases). The CDR3 loop is CASSSSQGSEQYF. CDR3 DNA sequence: TGTGCCAGCAGCTCCAGCCAGGGAAGCGAGCAGTACTTC.